Sequencing of this T cell receptor (beta chain) was carried out in a study of shared clonotypes between healthy human individuals. Study context: There were three CD4 naive, three CD4 memory, two CD8 naive and one CD8 memory plates per donor.

Turning to this clone: Its antigen is still unknown.

The protocol was immunoSEQ multiplex PCR, while the TCRdb copy is restricted to in-frame clones and leaves out a portion. Counted here are roughly 1,500,000 clones, approximately 98% occurring once; the ten biggest clones make up roughly 0.42%. Study-wide points: Specimens sampled were limited to blood, with tissue repertoires likely differing. Generation probabilities were higher for clonotypes shared across all four sorted-subset donors than for unshared ones. Memory subsets generally showed smaller estimated richness than naive subsets did.

Germline V gives CDR1 SGHTA, CDR2 FQGNSA. Unmatched junction bases numbered 11, after V lost 5 bases and J lost 0 bases. There are 17 residues in the CDR3. Sample: naive CD4+ T cells sorted from blood. As for subset: CD45RA+ positively selected. The receptor was isolated from a man younger than 40 in good health. J is TRBJ1-2 and V is TRBV7-2; 8 nucleotides agree with TRBD1. CDR3 bases: TGTGCCAGCAGCCGGGACAGGCTCAATGTAGCTAACTATGGCTACACCTTC. Its translation: CASSRDRLNVANYGYTF.